These 30 T cell receptor beta chains were all obtained from the same sample, sequenced in a study of T cell responses to AZD1222 COVID-19 vaccine. The method was immunoSEQ multiplex PCR; TCRdb's version includes in-frame clones alone and lacks a portion of them. The sample includes fewer than 120,000 clones, around 90% of them seen just once. The sample consisted of peripheral blood, taken 28 days after the second AZD1222 dose. These receptor sequences come from an adult who received the AZD1222 COVID-19 vaccine.

The rearrangement uses TRBV28 and TRBJ1-4, with 10 nucleotides matching TRBD1. Looked up from germline, CDR1 is MDHEN and CDR2 is SYDVKM. V trimming: 6 bases; J trimming: 5 bases; junction bases outside the gene matches: 3. This CDR3 region has 14 residues. CDR3 loop: CASSPGQGNEKLFF. As DNA, the CDR3 is TGTGCCAGCAGCCCGGGACAGGGGAATGAAAAACTGTTTTTT.

The chain links TRBV4-1 to TRBJ2-1; weak D call: TRBD2 (7 bases). This CDR3 contains 17 residues. Trimming stripped 5 bases from V and 6 bases from J, with 23 bases between. CDR1 MGHRA and CDR2 YSYEKL come from the germline V gene. The CDR3 protein is CASSKGGAFSRGNEQFF. CDR3 in DNA: TGCGCCAGCAGCAAGGGGGGGGCGTTTTCCCGGGGCAATGAGCAGTTCTTC.

J is TRBJ1-2 and V is TRBV19; TRBD1 matches 7 bases. J gave up 1 base and V 3 bases, and 2 bases lay outside the gene matches. Germline V CDR1 and CDR2: LNHDA, SQIVND (reference sequence). CDR3 size: 14 residues. CDR3 nucleotides: TGTGCCAGTAGTATGCCAGGGGGTAACTATGGCTACACCTTC. The encoded protein is CASSMPGGNYGYTF.

The chain carries TRBV25-1 and TRBJ2-5, with 15 positions matching TRBD2. CDR1 and CDR2 (germline): MGHDK, SYGVNS. J gave up 5 bases and V 8 bases, and 12 bases lay outside the gene matches. This CDR3 region has 17 residues. As DNA, the CDR3 is TGTGCCAGCCAGAGGACTAGCGGGGGGGCGGGTATGGAGACCCAGTACTTC. This gives the protein CASQRTSGGAGMETQYF. Looking up the rest from reference TRBV25-1 and TRBJ2-5 gives the full variable domain: EADIYQTPRYLVIGTGKKITLECSQTMGHDKMYWYQQDPGMELHLIHYSYGVNSTEKGDLSSESTVSRIRTEHFPLTLESARPSHTSQYLCASQRTSGGAGMETQYFGPGTRLLVL.

V is TRBV4-1 and J is TRBJ1-5; D unclear. The CDR3 loop spans 12 amino acids. V dropped 1 base and J dropped 6 bases, with 4 bases sitting between them. Germline assignment: CDR1 MGHRA and CDR2 YSYEKL. In DNA, the CDR3 is TGCGCCAGCAGCCAAGGGAGTCAGCCCCAGCATTTT. This gives the protein CASSQGSQPQHF.

The chain combines TRBV19 with TRBJ2-2, with TRBD2 identical over 12 bases. With 6 bases clipped from V and 2 bases from J, the junction kept 7 bases outside the gene matches. Per germline, CDR1 LNHDA and CDR2 SQIVND (reference sequence). There are 17 residues in the CDR3. This CDR3 reads CASSLLAGGPNTGELFF. CDR3 sequence (DNA): TGTGCCAGTAGCCTACTAGCGGGGGGTCCTAACACCGGGGAGCTGTTTTTT.

The chain is built from TRBV7-3 and TRBJ2-1; the match to TRBD2 covers 9 bases. There are 20 residues in the CDR3. The junction had 18 bases not matched to a gene; V was cut back by 2 bases and J by 4 bases. CDR1 and CDR2 from the germline V gene are SGHTA and FQGTGA. The CDR3 loop reads CASSLRGGRLAVPLYNEQFF. Here the CDR3 DNA reads TGTGCCAGCAGCTTACGAGGCGGGCGACTAGCGGTTCCTCTTTACAATGAGCAGTTCTTC.

The genes are TRBV10-3 and TRBJ1-1; possibly TRBD1 for D (6 bases). Germline CDR1 and CDR2: ENHRY and SYGVKD. V lost 3 bases and J lost 4, with 12 bases in between. The CDR3 spans 14 residues. In DNA, the CDR3 is TGTGCCATCAGTGAAAGGGGGTATGGCACTGAAGCTTTCTTT. Its translation: CAISERGYGTEAFF.

The chain links TRBV7-9 to TRBJ1-2, with unresolved D. Trimming removed 5 bases at V and 4 bases at J, with 17 bases between. Germline V lookup: CDR1 SEHNR, CDR2 FQNEAQ (reference sequence). The CDR3 is 15 residues long. CDR3 bases: TGTGCCAGCAGCCCCAACCGGAGAGGATCCTATGGCTACACCTTC. Its translation: CASSPNRRGSYGYTF.

The chain carries TRBV7-2 and TRBJ2-1; 8 bases fit TRBD1. This CDR3 is 13 amino acids long. Germline V gives CDR1 SGHTA, CDR2 FQGNSA. J was trimmed by 10 bases and V by 5 bases; bases with no gene match: 7. CDR3 amino acids: CASSPGQGGEQFF. CDR3 DNA: TGTGCCAGCAGCCCCGGACAGGGCGGGGAGCAGTTCTTC.

The table lists this clone with a count of one. The V gene is TRBV6-6, the J gene TRBJ2-7; no clear D. Germline assignment: CDR1 MNHNY and CDR2 SVGAGI (reference sequence). V was shortened by 6 bases and J by 2 bases, with 17 bases between the two germline ends. CDR3 length equals 15 residues. The CDR3 DNA sequence: TGTGCCAGCAGCCTCTTGGCAGGAGTTCCCTACGAGCAGTACTTC. Amino acid sequence: CASSLLAGVPYEQYF.

This clone showed up just once. The chain is built from TRBV6-1 and TRBJ2-1; the D gene is possibly TRBD2 (6 bases). The CDR3 sequence is 11 residues long. CDR1 is MNHNS and CDR2 is SASEGT in the germline V gene. The V gene lost 2 bases and the J gene lost 16 bases, with 12 bases spanning the gap. The CDR3 sequence is CASSETGLSFF. The DNA for the CDR3 is TGTGCCAGCAGTGAAACGGGACTCTCTTTCTTC.

The V and J genes are TRBV2 and TRBJ1-1, with D possibly TRBD1 on 5 matching bases. V was pared by 6 bases and J by 2 bases, with 10 bases between. Germline-derived CDR1 and CDR2 are SNHLY and FYNNEI. The CDR3 length is 13 residues. CDR3 sequence reads: CASSPQENTEAFF. Written as DNA, the CDR3 is TGTGCCAGCAGCCCACAGGAAAACACTGAAGCTTTCTTT.

V and J are TRBV5-6 and TRBJ1-6; D is unresolved. Trimming took off 4 bases at V and 2 bases at J, with 13 bases between the two ends. This CDR3 spans 16 amino acids. Germline V gene sequence: CDR1 SGHDT, CDR2 YYEEEE. In DNA, the CDR3 is TGTGCCAGCAGCCGTTGGGCAGGCACCTATAATTCACCCCTCCACTTT. Protein: CASSRWAGTYNSPLHF.

The chain uses TRBV24-1 and TRBJ2-7; D not certain. Trimming shortened V by 3 bases and J by 4 bases, and 18 bases separated the two germline ends. Germline CDR1 KGHDR, CDR2 SFDVKD. This CDR3 region has 16 residues. This CDR3 reads CATSDAGAGSYYEQYF. The CDR3 DNA reads as TGTGCCACCAGTGATGCTGGAGCAGGATCTTATTACGAGCAGTACTTC.

V usage is TRBV27 and J usage is TRBJ1-1; maybe TRBD1 (6 bases). Germline V gene sequence: CDR1 MNHEY, CDR2 SMNVEV (reference sequence). Trimming took 5 bases from V and 0 from J, leaving 19 bases between them. CDR3 length equals 17 residues. The CDR3 region is CASSLSGRGVLNTEAFF. For the CDR3, the DNA is TGTGCCAGCAGTCTCTCAGGGAGGGGGGTTTTGAACACTGAAGCTTTCTTT.

The chain has TRBV29-1 and TRBJ1-2, with 10 bases aligning to TRBD1. The V segment lost 7 bases and the J segment 6 bases; nucleotides outside the gene matches: 5. Germline V gives CDR1 SQVTM, CDR2 ANQGSEA. CDR3 length: 12 residues. CDR3 in amino acids: CSAGGQGHGYTF. The CDR3 region has the DNA TGCAGCGCGGGGGGACAGGGGCATGGCTACACCTTC.

The V call is TRBV11-1, the J call TRBJ2-4, with a possible D match to TRBD1 (5 bases). The V gene lost 1 base and the J gene lost 11 bases, with 21 bases spanning the gap. The CDR3 loop spans 16 amino acids. Germline CDR1 reads SGHAT; CDR2 reads FQDESV (reference sequence). The CDR3 coding sequence is TGTGCCAGCAGCTTAGTGGCAGGGCAGACGAGCGCGGTTCAGTACTTC. It is translated as CASSLVAGQTSAVQYF. Full variable domain (missing parts from reference TRBV11-1 and TRBJ2-4): EAEVAQSPRYKITEKSQAVAFWCDPISGHATLYWYRQILGQGPELLVQFQDESVVDDSQLPKDRFSAERLKGVDSTLKIQPAELGDSAMYLCASSLVAGQTSAVQYFGAGTRLSVL.

The rearrangement uses TRBV28 and TRBJ1-5; no reliable D call. The V and J ends lost 6 bases and 3 bases respectively, with 9 bases between them. Germline lookup yields CDR1 MDHEN and CDR2 SYDVKM. CDR3 length equals 13 residues. CDR3 in DNA: TGTGCCAGCAGGCTCGGGGTCAATCAGCCCCAGCATTTT. It specifies CASRLGVNQPQHF.

The CDR3: CASSLVGVVGLYEQYF. In DNA, the CDR3 is TGTGCCAGCAGCTTAGTGGGGGTCGTCGGACTCTACGAGCAGTACTTC. This rearrangement joins TRBV7-8 to TRBJ2-7; D could derive from TRBD1 or TRBD2 (5 bases each). V was shortened by 1 base and J by 3 bases, with 16 bases between the two germline ends. The CDR3 is 16 amino acids. Germline V CDR1 and CDR2: SGHVS, FQNEAQ. Based on the CDR3 plus reference TRBV7-8 and TRBJ2-7, the full variable domain is GAGVSQSPRYKVAKRGQDVALRCDPISGHVSLFWYQQALGQGPEFLTYFQNEAQLDKSGLPSDRFFAERPEGSVSTLKIQRTQQEDSAVYLCASSLVGVVGLYEQYFGPGTRLTVT.

The J gene is TRBJ1-2, the V gene TRBV19; 7 bases are a match to TRBD1. CDR3 length: 17 residues. J gave up 4 bases and V 6 bases, and 17 bases lay outside the gene matches. The germline gives CDR1 LNHDA, CDR2 SQIVND (reference sequence). CDR3 sequence (DNA): TGTGCCAGTAGGCACTGGGACAGACCTTTAGGGGGCTATGGCTACACCTTC. Translating gives CASRHWDRPLGGYGYTF.

The chain carries TRBV19 and TRBJ2-3; the match to TRBD2 covers 7 bases. J gave up 4 bases and V 7 bases, and 20 bases lay outside the gene matches. The CDR3 is 18 residues long. CDR1 is LNHDA and CDR2 is SQIVND in the germline V gene (reference sequence). CDR3 sequence reads: CASTPPWGRAHGPDTQYF. The DNA for the CDR3 is TGTGCCAGTACCCCCCCCTGGGGGAGGGCCCATGGTCCAGATACGCAGTATTTT.

The V call is TRBV27, the J call TRBJ1-2; D unclear. The CDR3 totals 16 residues. Deletions cut 6 bases from V and 4 bases from J, with 21 bases between. Germline CDR1 and CDR2: MNHEY and SMNVEV (reference sequence). CDR3 region: CASSTARGRRLYGYTF. The DNA of the CDR3 is TGTGCCAGCAGCACAGCACGTGGTCGCCGACTCTATGGCTACACCTTC.

The chain recombines TRBV6-1 with TRBJ2-7, with D possibly TRBD1 on 5 matching bases. CDR1 MNHNS and CDR2 SASEGT come from the germline V gene. The CDR3 covers 14 residues. Trimming pared 3 bases from V and 0 bases from J, leaving 9 bases between. In DNA form, the CDR3 reads TGTGCCAGCAGTGAGACAGCTAGCTCCTACGAGCAGTACTTC. This translates into CASSETASSYEQYF.

The chain uses TRBV27 and TRBJ2-7, with TRBD1 matching over 8 bases. The CDR3 has 16 amino acids. Germline values: CDR1 MNHEY, CDR2 SMNVEV (reference sequence). V lost 3 bases, J lost 4 bases, and 11 bases stayed unmatched. The CDR3 region is CASSLQPPQGAYEQYF. The CDR3, as DNA: TGTGCCAGCAGTTTGCAACCCCCCCAGGGGGCTTACGAGCAGTACTTC.

This clone was recorded only once. At one boundary the junction diverges from the germline segment, which might be a read error. This sequence joins TRBV28 and TRBJ1-2; 9 bases align to TRBD1. Per the germline V gene, CDR1 is MDHEN and CDR2 is SYDVKM. This CDR3 spans 11 amino acids. CDR3 in amino acids: CASSSRDRVIF. As DNA, the CDR3 is TGTGCCAGCAGTTCCCGGGACAGGGTGATCTTC.

The chain joins TRBV9 to TRBJ2-1, with TRBD2 identical over 8 bases. V was pared by 0 bases and J by 3 bases, with 2 bases of the junction left unmatched. The length of the CDR3 is 15 residues. Looked up from germline, CDR1 is SGDLS and CDR2 is YYNGEE. The CDR3: CASSVVGTSYNEQFF. In DNA, the CDR3 is TGTGCCAGCAGCGTAGTGGGGACTAGCTACAATGAGCAGTTCTTC. Looking up the rest from reference TRBV9 and TRBJ2-1 gives the full variable domain: DSGVTQTPKHLITATGQRVTLRCSPRSGDLSVYWYQQSLDQGLQFLIQYYNGEERAKGNILERFSAQQFPDLHSELNLSSLELGDSALYFCASSVVGTSYNEQFFGPGTRLTVL.

V gene TRBV6-5 combines with J gene TRBJ2-2; 9 positions agree with TRBD1. CDR1 is MNHEY and CDR2 is SVGAGI in the germline V gene. V was pared by 6 bases and J by 7 bases, with 6 bases of the junction left unmatched. This CDR3 is built from 14 residues. DNA for the CDR3: TGTGCCAGCAGACAGGGGGCGGGTTACGGGGAGCTGTTTTTT. Its protein is CASRQGAGYGELFF.

This chain uses TRBV21-1 with TRBJ2-7; no DNA check was done on the table's D call, TRBD1. TRBV21-1 is flagged as a pseudogene. The CDR3 contains 15 residues. CDR3 bases: TGTGCCAGCAGCATCTCACCAGGGCCCTTCTACGAGCAGTACTTC. Its translation is CASSISPGPFYEQYF.

The rearrangement uses TRBV28 and TRBJ1-5; D unresolved. The CDR3 loop spans 13 amino acids. Germline V gene lookup returns CDR1 MDHEN and CDR2 SYDVKM. V lost 6 bases to trimming and J lost 5 bases, with 11 bases between them. The CDR3 DNA reads as TGTGCCAGCAGCCAAGACACGTATCAGCCCCAGCATTTT. The encoded protein is CASSQDTYQPQHF.